The clone carrying this T cell receptor beta chain has just a few counts. Antigen: not known. One end of the junction fails to match germline, which may point to a read error. Every participant gave one or more pre-ART and two or more post-ART PBMC samples. Treated in the United States were all of the participants with HIV. The data originate from a study of long-term antiretroviral therapy in people with HIV. The assay, immunoSEQ v3.0, was run at survey level. Clones were read by immunoSEQ multiplex PCR, and TCRdb kept only the in-frame ones, dropping some. The profile shows roughly 34,000 clones, about 76% of them singletons. The CDR3 has 14 residues. The germline CDR1 and CDR2 sequences are SNHLY and FYNNEI. Study outcomes and limitations: Participants lacked recorded data on ART adherence, viral resistance or therapy changes.

This chain connects TRBV2 to TRBJ2-7; TRBD2 aligns across 7 bases. This sample comprised unsorted PBMCs, obtained 1.9 years after starting antiretroviral therapy. The sequence was collected from a young man with HIV. The CDR3 bases are TGTGCCAGCAGGGAAGGACTAGGCCGCTACGAGCAGTACTTC. Protein: CASREGLGRYEQYF.